Sequencing of this T cell receptor beta chain was carried out in a study of technical replicates of blood from a handful of donors. Germline V CDR1 and CDR2: SGHRS, YFSETQ. CDR3 length: 15 amino acids. Trimming left V 5 bases short and J 4 bases short, with 16 bases between. Clones were sequenced by immunoSEQ multiplex PCR, and TCRdb holds only the in-frame ones, with some missing. Of some 70,000 clones in the sample, roughly nine tenths were seen once. The TCR comes from a human donor in good health. Some clones in this sample may be carry-over from other donors' samples. Sequencing was carried out using PBMCs. The chain is built from TRBV5-1 and TRBJ1-5, with D perhaps TRBD1 (6 bases). The CDR3 region is CASSLSPDRNQPQHF. The CDR3, as DNA: TGCGCCAGCAGTCTAAGCCCCGACAGGAATCAGCCCCAGCATTTT.